The 30 T cell receptor beta chains presented below share a single source sample, sequenced in a study of T cells in Graves' hyperthyroidism and ophthalmopathy. RNA transcripts were the template for amplifying TCR beta CDR3 regions. The study used the HTBI primer set for a first-round RT-PCR of the TCR CDR3. TCRdb reprocessed the multiplex PCR reads with MiXCR, giving one entry per CDR3 protein. Counted here are about 640,000 distinct CDR3 sequences, 45% occurring once; the ten biggest clones make up approximately 6.8%. Sequencing used peripheral blood or thyroid tissue (not recorded which). All receptors come from an adult man with Graves' disease, either hyperthyroidism or ophthalmopathy (not recorded which).

The V and J genes are TRBV10-3 and TRBJ1-3, with a tentative D call TRBD1 (5 bases). Trimming cost V 5 bases and J 10 bases, with 15 bases left between them. The CDR3 covers 13 residues. Germline V gene lookup returns CDR1 ENHRY and CDR2 SYGVKD. CDR3 coding DNA: TGTGCCATCAGTTCACCGGGGGGGATGACCATATATTTT. Residues: CAISSPGGMTIYF.

The chain couples TRBV24-1 to TRBJ2-5; 8 bases are shared with TRBD1. J lost 1 base, V lost 6 bases, and 9 bases had no gene match. The CDR3 extends over 16 amino acids. Germline-derived CDR1 and CDR2 are KGHDR and SFDVKD. Here the CDR3 DNA reads TGTGCCACCAGTAAAGGACAGGGAACCCCCCAAGAGACCCAGTACTTC. This translates into CATSKGQGTPQETQYF.

This clonotype showed up many times. The chain uses TRBV12-3 or TRBV12-4 and TRBJ1-5, with D unclear. The CDR3 spans 14 residues. V gave up 8 bases and J gave up 1 base, with 12 bases separating them. CDR3 loop: CASSPPGSNQPQHF. The CDR3, as DNA: TGTGCCAGCTCTCCTCCGGGCAGCAATCAGCCCCAGCATTTT.

V usage is TRBV7-2 and J usage is TRBJ2-7; TRBD1 aligns across 7 bases. Losses at the gene ends were 5 bases for V and 6 bases for J; bases not matched to a gene: 7. From germline, CDR1 is SGHTA and CDR2 FQGNSA. This CDR3 contains 13 residues. For the CDR3, the DNA is TGTGCCAGCAGCCGCGACAGGGTCCGCGAGCAGTACTTC. Translated: CASSRDRVREQYF.

This clonotype has more than one count but fewer than ten. CDR3 residues: CASSLTDAGYSPLHF. The CDR3 nucleotides read TGTGCCAGCAGTTTAACTGACGCAGGCTATTCACCCCTCCACTTT. The chain uses TRBV12-3 or TRBV12-4 and TRBJ1-6; no clear D gene. Trimming took off 2 bases at V and 8 bases at J, with 13 bases between the two ends. There are 15 residues in the CDR3.

This clonotype was recorded a few times. The genes are TRBV5-6 and TRBJ1-6; D unresolved. Germline-derived CDR1 and CDR2 are SGHDT and YYEEEE. Between the trimmed V and J ends, which lost 7 bases and 9 bases, there was a span of 20 bases. The CDR3 loop spans 15 amino acids. Here the CDR3 reads CASVLWARIGSPLHF. The CDR3 nucleotides are TGTGCCAGCGTTCTATGGGCGCGGATTGGTTCACCCCTCCACTTT. The whole variable domain, remainder taken from reference TRBV5-6 and TRBJ1-6, is DAGVTQSPTHLIKTRGQQVTLRCSPKSGHDTVSWYQQALGQGPQFIFQYYEEEERQRGNFPDRFSGHQFPNYSSELNVNALLLGDSALYLCASVLWARIGSPLHFGNGTRLTVT.

The gene calls are TRBV25-1 and TRBJ2-5; D tentatively reads TRBD1 or TRBD2 (6 bases each). Trimming shortened V by 6 bases and J by 5 bases, and 19 bases separated the two germline ends. The V gene's germline CDR1 is MGHDK and CDR2 SYGVNS. The CDR3 contains 15 residues. The CDR3 bases are TGTGCCAGCAGCTTCCGGGGGCTAGGAGATGAGACCCAGTACTTC. Its translation is CASSFRGLGDETQYF.

This clonotype was seen repeatedly, ten times or more. This chain uses TRBV7-2 with TRBJ2-7, with no clear D. The CDR3 has 13 amino acids. The V end was cut by 5 bases, the J end by 3 bases, with 11 bases between. Germline values: CDR1 SGHTA, CDR2 FQGNSA. The CDR3 coding sequence is TGTGCCAGCAGCCCATCACCCGGCTACGAGCAGTACTTC. Translation: CASSPSPGYEQYF. Full variable domain (remainder filled in from reference TRBV7-2 and TRBJ2-7): GAGVSQSPSNKVTEKGKDVELRCDPISGHTALYWYRQSLGQGLEFLIYFQGNSAPDKSGLPSDRFSAERTGGSVSTLTIQRTQQEDSAVYLCASSPSPGYEQYFGPGTRLTVT.

This clonotype was picked up a small number of times. The rearrangement links TRBV14 to TRBJ1-2; D unclear. CDR1 is SGHDN, CDR2 FVKESK, per germline. V was trimmed by 3 bases and J by 1 base, leaving 15 bases between them. CDR3 length: 16 residues. The CDR3 region has the DNA TGTGCCAGCAGCCACGAGAGAGGGAACAGTAACTATGGCTACACCTTC. Its protein product is CASSHERGNSNYGYTF.

A word on this clonotype: One base away lies a much larger clone, so this may be a sequencing read error. CDR3 sequence: CASSYGEKLLF. As DNA, the CDR3 is TGTGCCAGCAGTTACGGGGAAAAACTGCTTTTT. V gene TRBV2 combines with J gene TRBJ1-4, with D unresolved. CDR1 is SNHLY and CDR2 is FYNNEI in the germline V gene. This CDR3 spans 11 amino acids.

V and J are TRBV9 and TRBJ2-5, with 7 bases aligning to TRBD2. The V gene's germline CDR1 is SGDLS and CDR2 YYNGEE. The junction had 9 bases not matched to a gene; V was cut back by 4 bases and J by 3 bases. The CDR3 contains 15 residues. The CDR3 nucleotides read TGTGCCAGCAGCTTAATGGGGGGGATTAAAGAGACCCAGTACTTC. Translating gives CASSLMGGIKETQYF. Complete variable domain (other parts from reference TRBV9 and TRBJ2-5): DSGVTQTPKHLITATGQRVTLRCSPRSGDLSVYWYQQSLDQGLQFLIQYYNGEERAKGNILERFSAQQFPDLHSELNLSSLELGDSALYFCASSLMGGIKETQYFGPGTRLLVL.

This clonotype was observed a few times. The chain couples TRBV7-8 to TRBJ1-1, with TRBD1 matching over 8 bases. Per germline, CDR1 SGHVS and CDR2 FQNEAQ. V trimming: 5 bases; J trimming: 0 bases; junction bases outside the gene matches: 11. The length of the CDR3 is 17 residues. This CDR3 is CASSLRIAGGLNTEAFF. The DNA of the CDR3 is TGTGCCAGCAGCCTAAGGATTGCAGGGGGCTTGAACACTGAAGCTTTCTTT.

The chain is built from TRBV2 and TRBJ2-5; 11 bases match TRBD1. With V trimmed by 4 bases and J by 5 bases, 6 bases remained unmatched. The CDR3 runs to 15 residues. In germline, CDR1 is SNHLY, CDR2 FYNNEI. This CDR3 is CASSGDRGNFETQYF. The CDR3 coding sequence is TGTGCCAGCAGTGGGGACAGGGGGAATTTCGAGACCCAGTACTTC.

The chain links TRBV29-1 to TRBJ2-4; tentatively, D is TRBD1 or TRBD2 (5 bases each). Per germline, CDR1 SQVTM and CDR2 ANQGSEA. Trimming pared 0 bases from V and 0 bases from J, leaving 12 bases between. The CDR3 is 16 residues long. CDR3 residues: CSVEDTGRLAKNIQYF. For the CDR3, the DNA is TGCAGCGTTGAAGACACGGGACGACTAGCCAAAAACATTCAGTACTTC. Full variable domain (rest looked up from reference TRBV29-1 and TRBJ2-4): SAVISQKPSRDICQRGTSLTIQCQVDSQVTMMFWYRQQPGQSLTLIATANQGSEATYESGFVIDKFPISRPNLTFSTLTVSNMSPEDSSIYLCSVEDTGRLAKNIQYFGAGTRLSVL.

The chain has TRBV6-5 and TRBJ2-7, with TRBD2 as a possible D gene (7 bases). Between the trimmed V and J ends, which lost 2 bases and 7 bases, there was a span of 15 bases. The CDR3 spans 14 residues. Germline V gene sequence: CDR1 MNHEY, CDR2 SVGAGI. The CDR3 DNA sequence: TGTGCCAGCAGTTACGGGGGGGGGGCCAAAGAGCAGTACTTC. Amino acids: CASSYGGGAKEQYF.

A word on this clonotype: The conserved final phenylalanine or tryptophan is absent from the CDR3, which likely points to a read error. This rearrangement joins TRBV7-9 to TRBJ2-5; D remains unclear. The ends were cut back, 5 bases at V and 3 bases at J, with 4 bases in the middle. The CDR3 sequence is 11 residues long. CDR1 is SEHNR, CDR2 FQNEAQ, per germline (reference sequence). The DNA of the CDR3 is TGTGCCAGCAGCCATGAAGAGACCCAGTACCTC. This codes for CASSHEETQYL.

This clonotype was counted only a few times. V and J are TRBV2 and TRBJ1-5; D may be TRBD1 (6 bases). The CDR3 runs to 14 residues. V was trimmed by 10 bases and J by 1 base, leaving 14 bases between them. The germline V gene has CDR1 SNHLY and CDR2 FYNNEI. CDR3 DNA sequence: TGTGCCACCCAAGGGGGGCAGAGCAATCAGCCCCAGCATTTT. The encoded protein is CATQGGQSNQPQHF. Full variable domain (outside the CDR3, taken from reference TRBV2 and TRBJ1-5): EPEVTQTPSHQVTQMGQEVILRCVPISNHLYFYWYRQILGQKVEFLVSFYNNEISEKSEIFDDQFSVERPDGSNFTLKIRSTKLEDSAMYFCATQGGQSNQPQHFGDGTRLSIL.

The gene calls are TRBV2 and TRBJ2-1, with a weak D call TRBD2 (5 bases). This CDR3 spans 15 amino acids. V was cut by 6 bases and J by 0 bases, with 12 bases left in between. Per germline, CDR1 SNHLY and CDR2 FYNNEI. The CDR3 protein is CASSLGLSSYNEQFF. The DNA of the CDR3 is TGTGCCAGCAGCTTAGGACTCAGCTCCTACAATGAGCAGTTCTTC.

This clonotype showed up just once. The chain carries TRBV7-9 and TRBJ2-7; D tentatively fits TRBD1 or TRBD2 (5 bases each). Trimming took 10 bases from V and 5 from J, leaving 18 bases between them. The CDR3 sequence is 13 residues long. Germline assignment: CDR1 SEHNR and CDR2 FQNEAQ (reference sequence). The DNA for the CDR3 is TGTGCCACCACACACCGGGGACGTGACGAGCAGTACTTC. Protein: CATTHRGRDEQYF.

This clonotype has just one count. The chain joins TRBV7-2 to TRBJ1-5; D unclear. There are 15 residues in the CDR3. V lost 1 base and J 6 bases, leaving 13 bases between the germline ends. CDR1 and CDR2 (germline): SGHTA, FQGNSA. The CDR3 protein is CASSLGRGSLQPQHF. The CDR3 DNA follows: TGTGCCAGCAGCTTAGGGCGGGGATCGCTTCAGCCCCAGCATTTT.

This clonotype was seen many times. The DNA for the CDR3 is TGCAGCGCCGGCTCAGGGCAGGGCAGCGAGCAGTACTTC. Translating gives CSAGSGQGSEQYF. The chain carries TRBV29-1 and TRBJ2-7; D is possibly TRBD1 (5 bases). The germline gives CDR1 SQVTM, CDR2 ANQGSEA. Trimming pared 7 bases from V and 6 bases from J, leaving 19 bases between. The CDR3 totals 13 residues.

This clonotype occurred a few times. The rearrangement links TRBV7-2 to TRBJ2-5, with D unclear. The CDR3 contains 13 residues. From germline, CDR1 is SGHTA and CDR2 FQGNSA. V lost 5 bases to trimming and J lost 5 bases, with 12 bases between them. Here the CDR3 DNA reads TGTGCCAGCAGCCAAGTGGGCTTTGAGACCCAGTACTTC. Its protein product is CASSQVGFETQYF.

Points on this clonotype: A much larger clone differs by one base, so this may be a read error. This rearrangement joins TRBV7-8 to TRBJ1-5; D unresolved. The V gene's germline CDR1 is SGHVS and CDR2 FQNEAQ. Trimming removed 6 bases from V and 6 bases from J, with 15 bases in between. This CDR3 has 14 residues. The CDR3 bases are TGTGCCAGCAGTCCCACGGTCGGAGGTCAGCCCCAGCATTTT. As protein: CASSPTVGGQPQHF.

Turning to this clonotype: This may come from a read error, since a much larger clone is one base off. J is TRBJ1-2 and V is TRBV29-1, with D unresolved. Germline lookup yields CDR1 SQVTM and CDR2 ANQGSEA. This CDR3 is built from 12 residues. V lost 4 bases and J lost 0, with 6 bases in between. The CDR3 region is CSVVGSNYGYTF. The DNA of the CDR3 is TGCAGCGTTGTTGGCTCTAACTATGGCTACACCTTC.

The rearrangement joins TRBV25-1 to TRBJ1-5, with 11 bases lining up with TRBD1. This CDR3 region has 13 residues. Trimming at V came to 11 bases and at J to 6 bases, leaving 6 bases not matched to a gene. CDR1 and CDR2 (germline): MGHDK, SYGVNS. The CDR3 DNA reads as TGTGCCGCCGGGACAGGGGGGAGTCAGCCCCAGCATTTT. The encoded protein is CAAGTGGSQPQHF.

The chain is built from TRBV7-8 and TRBJ1-5; 7 bases agree with TRBD1. CDR1 and CDR2 from the germline V gene are SGHVS and FQNEAQ. Trimming removed 7 bases from V and 6 bases from J; junction bases left unmatched: 12. CDR3 length: 15 amino acids. The CDR3 bases are TGTGCCAGCAATCAAGACAGGGTGCGTGCTCAGCCCCAGCATTTT. It codes for CASNQDRVRAQPQHF.

The V and J genes are TRBV12-3 or TRBV12-4 and TRBJ1-4, with a weak D call TRBD1 (6 bases). V gave up 5 bases and J gave up 12 bases, with 22 bases separating them. This CDR3 is 15 amino acids long. CDR3: CASSEAGGLSSELFF. The CDR3 region has the DNA TGTGCCAGCAGTGAAGCGGGGGGGCTTTCGTCTGAACTGTTTTTT.

This clonotype was seen many times. The V gene is TRBV5-1, the J gene TRBJ1-2; maybe TRBD1 (6 bases). The ends were cut back, 3 bases at V and 4 bases at J, with 10 bases in the middle. Per the germline V gene, CDR1 is SGHRS and CDR2 is YFSETQ. This CDR3 spans 13 amino acids. CDR3 sequence (DNA): TGCGCCAGCAGCTCCGGACAGCTCTATGGCTACACCTTC. Translating gives CASSSGQLYGYTF.

This clonotype appeared many times. V and J are TRBV7-2 and TRBJ1-4; tentatively, D is TRBD1 (5 bases). Trimming shortened V by 2 bases and J by 7 bases, and 17 bases separated the two germline ends. CDR1 and CDR2 (germline): SGHTA, FQGNSA. This CDR3 is 16 amino acids long. CDR3 sequence: CASSLFPDRSSEKLFF. DNA of the CDR3: TGTGCCAGCAGCTTATTCCCTGACAGAAGTAGTGAAAAACTGTTTTTT.

The V gene is TRBV7-9, the J gene TRBJ2-5; possible D gene TRBD2, 5 bases. The ends were cut back, 5 bases at V and 5 bases at J, with 12 bases in the middle. The CDR3 extends over 13 amino acids. Germline loops: CDR1 SEHNR, CDR2 FQNEAQ (reference sequence). CDR3 region: CASSPVGEETQYF. Here the CDR3 DNA reads TGTGCCAGCAGCCCGGTCGGGGAGGAGACCCAGTACTTC.